This is a list of T cell receptor beta chains from one sample in a study of blood T cell repertoires in COVID-19. The data were produced by immunoSEQ multiplex PCR, yet TCRdb's version contains in-frame clones alone and is incomplete. The table has under 300,000 clones, about 80% seen once. The sequenced sample was peripheral blood. Source of these receptors: a woman older than 75 with acute or convalescent COVID-19. Both conserved end residues are part of each CDR3. D genes are given only for firm matches. Rows give clone size only sometimes, using once, few, many, or a class for an expanded clone.

abundance: .
v_gene: TRBV6-4
j_gene: TRBJ1-4
d_gene: TRBD1
CDR3nt: TGTGCCAGCAGTGAGGGACAGGGTGGAAAACTGTTTTTT
CDR3aa: CASSEGQGGKLFF

abundance: .
v_gene: TRBV12-3/TRBV12-4
j_gene: TRBJ1-5
d_gene: .
CDR3nt: TGTGCCAGCAGTTTAAGTCGCAGTTCCCAGCATTTT
CDR3aa: CASSLSRSSQHF

abundance: .
v_gene: TRBV6-6
j_gene: TRBJ2-5
d_gene: TRBD1
CDR3nt: TGTGCCAGCAGCTATCATCCGGGACAGGGATTCGAGACCCAGTACTTC
CDR3aa: CASSYHPGQGFETQYF

abundance: .
v_gene: TRBV29-1
j_gene: TRBJ1-5
d_gene: .
CDR3nt: TGCAGCGTTGAAGGGCCCCAGCCCCAGCATTTT
CDR3aa: CSVEGPQPQHF

abundance: few
v_gene: TRBV3-1/TRBV3-2
j_gene: TRBJ2-5
d_gene: .
CDR3nt: TGTGCCAGCAGTCTACAGGGTGCCCAAGAGACCCAGTACTTC
CDR3aa: CASSLQGAQETQYF

abundance: .
v_gene: TRBV19
j_gene: TRBJ1-1
d_gene: .
CDR3nt: TGTGCCAGTAGTAATAGGGGGGGACGGACTGAAGCTTTCTTT
CDR3aa: CASSNRGGRTEAFF

abundance: .
v_gene: TRBV7-9
j_gene: TRBJ2-2
d_gene: TRBD1
CDR3nt: TGTGCCAGCAGAGCCGGGACAGCGGCGAACACCGGGGAGCTGTTTTTT
CDR3aa: CASRAGTAANTGELFF

abundance: .
v_gene: TRBV3-1/TRBV3-2
j_gene: TRBJ1-2
d_gene: .
CDR3nt: TGTGCCAGCAGCCAAGTTGTGGAGTCATATGGCTACACCTTC
CDR3aa: CASSQVVESYGYTF

abundance: .
v_gene: TRBV5-1
j_gene: TRBJ2-5
d_gene: TRBD1
CDR3nt: TGCGCCAGCAGCAAAGGGGGCGCGGGTGAGACCCAGTACTTC
CDR3aa: CASSKGGAGETQYF

abundance: .
v_gene: TRBV24-1
j_gene: TRBJ2-5
d_gene: .
CDR3nt: TGTGCCACCAGTAGCCCAGGGGAGGAGACCCAGTACTTC
CDR3aa: CATSSPGEETQYF

abundance: .
v_gene: TRBV7-9
j_gene: TRBJ1-2
d_gene: .
CDR3nt: TGTGCCAGCAGCTCGGATTACAGGGTTGGCTACACCTTC
CDR3aa: CASSSDYRVGYTF

abundance: .
v_gene: TRBV5-4
j_gene: TRBJ1-2
d_gene: .
CDR3nt: TGTGCCAGCAGCTTGAAGAGCGGGGGCGACTATGGCTACACCTTC
CDR3aa: CASSLKSGGDYGYTF

abundance: few
v_gene: TRBV3-1/TRBV3-2
j_gene: TRBJ2-1
d_gene: .
CDR3nt: TGTGCCAGCAGCCCCCTCCGAAGCGGGTTGGGGCCTGCCAATGAGCAGTTCTTC
CDR3aa: CASSPLRSGLGPANEQFF

abundance: .
v_gene: TRBV30
j_gene: TRBJ2-7
d_gene: TRBD2
CDR3nt: TGTGCCTGGAGGACTAGCGGCCATGGGTACGAGCAGTACTTC
CDR3aa: CAWRTSGHGYEQYF

abundance: .
v_gene: TRBV5-4
j_gene: TRBJ2-5
d_gene: TRBD2
CDR3nt: TGTGCCAGCAGCTTGGGGACCGTGCGGGGGGCCAAGGAGACCCAGTACTTC
CDR3aa: CASSLGTVRGAKETQYF

abundance: .
v_gene: TRBV6-5
j_gene: TRBJ2-3
d_gene: .
CDR3nt: TGTGCCAGCAGTTACTCGTCGGGAGTTGCAGATACGCAGTATTTT
CDR3aa: CASSYSSGVADTQYF

abundance: few
v_gene: TRBV19
j_gene: TRBJ1-2
d_gene: .
CDR3nt: TGTGCCAGTAGTAGAACCGACAGCAACTATGGCTACACCTTC
CDR3aa: CASSRTDSNYGYTF

abundance: .
v_gene: TRBV5-4
j_gene: TRBJ2-3
d_gene: .
CDR3nt: TGTGCCAGCAGCTTCTTACTAGCCGTTGGTGATACGCAGTATTTT
CDR3aa: CASSFLLAVGDTQYF

abundance: few
v_gene: TRBV12-3/TRBV12-4
j_gene: TRBJ1-1
d_gene: .
CDR3nt: TGTGCCAGCAGTTTTCAGGGTAACACTGAAGCTTTCTTT
CDR3aa: CASSFQGNTEAFF

abundance: .
v_gene: TRBV3-1/TRBV3-2
j_gene: TRBJ1-1
d_gene: .
CDR3nt: TGTGCCAGCAGCCTCAAAGAGGGATCTGAAGCTTTCTTT
CDR3aa: CASSLKEGSEAFF

abundance: .
v_gene: TRBV6-2/TRBV6-3
j_gene: TRBJ1-5
d_gene: .
CDR3nt: TGTGCCAGCAGTTACTCAGGGGCGGTTCAGCCCCAGCATTTT
CDR3aa: CASSYSGAVQPQHF

abundance: .
v_gene: TRBV5-8
j_gene: TRBJ2-3
d_gene: TRBD1
CDR3nt: TGTGCCAGCAGCTACGGACAGGGTAGCACAGATACGCAGTATTTT
CDR3aa: CASSYGQGSTDTQYF

abundance: .
v_gene: TRBV2
j_gene: TRBJ1-3
d_gene: .
CDR3nt: TGTGCCAGCAAAAGCAGGGTATTATCAGGAAACACCATATATTTT
CDR3aa: CASKSRVLSGNTIYF

abundance: .
v_gene: TRBV6-5
j_gene: TRBJ1-2
d_gene: TRBD1
CDR3nt: TGTGCCAGCAGACAGGGGGACTATGGCTACACCTTC
CDR3aa: CASRQGDYGYTF

abundance: .
v_gene: TRBV19
j_gene: TRBJ1-4
d_gene: TRBD1
CDR3nt: TGTGCCAGTAGTGCCAACAGGGGATTCCAGGAAAAACTGTTTTTT
CDR3aa: CASSANRGFQEKLFF

abundance: .
v_gene: TRBV2
j_gene: TRBJ1-6
d_gene: TRBD1
CDR3nt: TGTGCCAGCAGTGGACAGGGGGGCGTTTCACCCCTCCACTTT
CDR3aa: CASSGQGGVSPLHF

abundance: .
v_gene: TRBV27
j_gene: TRBJ2-3
d_gene: .
CDR3nt: TGTGCCAGCAGTCCCCGGGACTTTCACACAGATACGCAGTATTTT
CDR3aa: CASSPRDFHTDTQYF

abundance: .
v_gene: TRBV24-1
j_gene: TRBJ2-7
d_gene: TRBD1
CDR3nt: TGTGCCACCAGTGAATCCGGGACAGGGGACCCCTACGAGCAGTACTTC
CDR3aa: CATSESGTGDPYEQYF

abundance: few
v_gene: TRBV6-5
j_gene: TRBJ2-7
d_gene: .
CDR3nt: TGTGCCAGCAGCCGCTCCGAAGACAGACCTTACGAGCAGTACTTC
CDR3aa: CASSRSEDRPYEQYF

abundance: .
v_gene: TRBV6-1
j_gene: TRBJ2-3
d_gene: .
CDR3nt: TGTGCCAGCAGTGAACAGACAGATACGCAGTATTTT
CDR3aa: CASSEQTDTQYF

abundance: .
v_gene: TRBV27
j_gene: TRBJ1-2
d_gene: TRBD1
CDR3nt: TGTGCCAGCAGAGGGGGCGGCAACTATGGGTCCGGCTACACCTTC
CDR3aa: CASRGGGNYGSGYTF

abundance: .
v_gene: TRBV28
j_gene: TRBJ1-5
d_gene: TRBD1
CDR3nt: TGTGCCAGCAGTCGGGCACAGGGGGCCGCTCAGCCCCAGCATTTT
CDR3aa: CASSRAQGAAQPQHF

abundance: once
v_gene: TRBV18
j_gene: TRBJ1-2
d_gene: .
CDR3nt: TGTGCCAGCTCCACTGATGTCTATGGCTACACCTTC
CDR3aa: CASSTDVYGYTF

abundance: .
v_gene: TRBV27
j_gene: TRBJ2-7
d_gene: .
CDR3nt: TGTGCCAGCAGTTTGGGGGCAGTTCCGTACGAGCAGTACTTC
CDR3aa: CASSLGAVPYEQYF

abundance: few
v_gene: TRBV28
j_gene: TRBJ1-4
d_gene: TRBD1
CDR3nt: TGTGCCAGCAGTCTCCATGGGACAGCAACTAATGAAAAACTGTTTTTT
CDR3aa: CASSLHGTATNEKLFF

abundance: .
v_gene: TRBV19
j_gene: TRBJ1-3
d_gene: .
CDR3nt: TGTGCCAGTAGTATAACTGGACCCCAGGGCTCTGGAAACACCATATATTTT
CDR3aa: CASSITGPQGSGNTIYF

abundance: .
v_gene: TRBV2
j_gene: TRBJ1-5
d_gene: .
CDR3nt: TGTGCCAGCAGTGAAGGGACAGTTCATCAGCCCCAGCATTTT
CDR3aa: CASSEGTVHQPQHF

abundance: .
v_gene: TRBV27
j_gene: TRBJ2-7
d_gene: .
CDR3nt: TGTGCCAGCAGTTTAGGAGGGGTGAGGTACGAGCAGTACTTC
CDR3aa: CASSLGGVRYEQYF

abundance: .
v_gene: TRBV7-7
j_gene: TRBJ2-7
d_gene: .
CDR3nt: TGTGCCAGCAGCTTCCAGGAGGGTTACGAGCAGTACTTC
CDR3aa: CASSFQEGYEQYF

abundance: .
v_gene: TRBV5-1
j_gene: TRBJ1-1
d_gene: .
CDR3nt: TGCGCCAGCAGCTTGGTGGGGGAGGGCACTGAAGCTTTCTTT
CDR3aa: CASSLVGEGTEAFF